This T cell receptor (beta chain) was sequenced in a study of blood T cell repertoires in COVID-19. The CDR3 covers 14 residues. V was pared by 5 bases and J by 8 bases, with 8 bases of the junction left unmatched. Germline CDR1 LNHDA, CDR2 SQIVND (reference sequence). Clones were sequenced by immunoSEQ multiplex PCR, and TCRdb holds only the in-frame ones, with some missing. The data contain more than 90,000 clones, 80% to 90% of them singletons. The TCR comes from a man aged 40-55 years with acute or convalescent COVID-19. Material for sequencing was peripheral blood. The gene calls are TRBV19 and TRBJ1-2; TRBD1 matches 10 bases. The CDR3 region is CASSSPTGGRGYTF. The CDR3 DNA follows: TGTGCCAGTAGTTCCCCGACAGGGGGCCGGGGCTACACCTTC.